This TCR beta chain stems from a study of shared clonotypes between healthy human individuals. This clone has a single count. TCRdb's table, derived via immunoSEQ multiplex PCR, lists solely in-frame clones and lacks some. The sample lists more than 2,000,000 clones, roughly 92% occurring once. The CDR3 consists of 13 residues. Trimming took off 6 bases at V and 5 bases at J, with 11 bases between the two ends. CDR1 and CDR2 (germline): MNHNY, SVGAGI (reference sequence). This rearrangement joins TRBV6-6 to TRBJ2-1, with unresolved D. Sequencing was carried out using naive CD4+ T cells sorted from blood. As to subset: CD45RA+ positively selected. The receptor's source is a man between 18 and 35 years old in good health. CDR3: CASSLDKNNEQFF. The CDR3 DNA reads TGTGCCAGCAGCCTTGACAAGAACAATGAGCAGTTCTTC.